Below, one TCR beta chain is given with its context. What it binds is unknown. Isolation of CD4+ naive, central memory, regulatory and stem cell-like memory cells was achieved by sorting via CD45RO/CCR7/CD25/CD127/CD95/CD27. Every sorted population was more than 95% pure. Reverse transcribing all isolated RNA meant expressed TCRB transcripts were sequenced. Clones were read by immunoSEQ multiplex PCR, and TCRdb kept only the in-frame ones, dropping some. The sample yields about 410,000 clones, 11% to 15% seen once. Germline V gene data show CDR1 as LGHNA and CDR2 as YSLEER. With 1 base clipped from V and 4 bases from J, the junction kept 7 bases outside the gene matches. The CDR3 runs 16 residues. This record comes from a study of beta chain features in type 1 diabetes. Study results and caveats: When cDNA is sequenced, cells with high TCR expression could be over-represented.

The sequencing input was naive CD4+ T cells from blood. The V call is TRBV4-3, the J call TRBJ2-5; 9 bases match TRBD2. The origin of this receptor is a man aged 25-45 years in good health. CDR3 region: CASSQGPAGGAETQYF. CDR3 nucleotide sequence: TGCGCCAGCAGCCAAGGTCCAGCGGGGGGCGCAGAGACCCAGTACTTC.